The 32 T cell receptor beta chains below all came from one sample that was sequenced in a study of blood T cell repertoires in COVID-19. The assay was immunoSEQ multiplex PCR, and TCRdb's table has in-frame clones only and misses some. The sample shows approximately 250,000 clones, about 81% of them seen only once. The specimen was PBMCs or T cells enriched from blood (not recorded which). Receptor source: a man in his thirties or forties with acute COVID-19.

The CDR3 spells CASSDGTGGFYEQYV. The CDR3, as DNA: TGTGCCAGCAGTGATGGGACAGGGGGCTTCTACGAGCAGTACGTC. This sequence joins TRBV6-1 and TRBJ2-7; TRBD1 matches 12 bases. With 3 bases clipped from V and 3 bases from J, the junction kept 3 bases outside the gene matches. The CDR3 is 15 residues long. Germline V gene sequence: CDR1 MNHNS, CDR2 SASEGT.

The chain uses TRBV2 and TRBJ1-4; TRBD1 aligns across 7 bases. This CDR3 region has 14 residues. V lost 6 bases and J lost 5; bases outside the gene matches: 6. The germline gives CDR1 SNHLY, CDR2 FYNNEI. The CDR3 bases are TGTGCCAGCAGGGCCGGGACAGAGAATGAAAAACTGTTTTTT. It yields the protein CASRAGTENEKLFF.

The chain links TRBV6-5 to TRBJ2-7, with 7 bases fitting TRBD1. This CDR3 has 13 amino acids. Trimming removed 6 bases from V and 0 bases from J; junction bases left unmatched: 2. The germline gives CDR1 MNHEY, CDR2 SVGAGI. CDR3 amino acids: CASRRTGSYEQYV. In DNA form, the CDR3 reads TGTGCCAGCAGAAGGACAGGCTCCTACGAGCAGTACGTC.

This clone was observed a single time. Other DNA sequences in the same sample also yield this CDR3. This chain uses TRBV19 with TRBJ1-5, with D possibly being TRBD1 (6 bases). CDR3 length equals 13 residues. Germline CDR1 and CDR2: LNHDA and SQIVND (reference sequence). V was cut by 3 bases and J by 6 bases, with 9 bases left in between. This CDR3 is CASSIQGSQPQHF. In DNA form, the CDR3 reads TGTGCCAGTAGTATCCAGGGGAGTCAGCCCCAGCATTTT.

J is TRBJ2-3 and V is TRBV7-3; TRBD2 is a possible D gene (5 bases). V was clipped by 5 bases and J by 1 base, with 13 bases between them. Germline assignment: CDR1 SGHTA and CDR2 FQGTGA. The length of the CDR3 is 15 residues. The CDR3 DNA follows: TGTGCCAGCAGCCTGGGAGAGTCTGGCACAGATACGCAGTATTTT. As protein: CASSLGESGTDTQYF.

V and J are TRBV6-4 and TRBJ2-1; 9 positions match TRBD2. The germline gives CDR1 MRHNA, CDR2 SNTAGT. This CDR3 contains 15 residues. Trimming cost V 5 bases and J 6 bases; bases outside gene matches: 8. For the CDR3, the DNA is TGTGCCAGCAGTCGAGCGGGGGGAGACTCCAATGAGCAGTTCTTC. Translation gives CASSRAGGDSNEQFF.

Here the CDR3 reads CASIRAGGYTGELFF. The CDR3 nucleotides read TGTGCCAGTATCCGAGCGGGAGGGTACACCGGGGAGCTGTTTTTT. The V and J genes are TRBV19 and TRBJ2-2, with 10 positions matching TRBD2. V gave up 7 bases and J gave up 3 bases; unmatched junction bases: 5. The CDR3 extends over 15 amino acids. Per germline, CDR1 LNHDA and CDR2 SQIVND (reference sequence).

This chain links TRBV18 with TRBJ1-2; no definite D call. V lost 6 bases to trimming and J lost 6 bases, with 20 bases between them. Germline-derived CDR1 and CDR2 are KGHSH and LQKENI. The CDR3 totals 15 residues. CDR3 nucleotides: TGTGCCAGCTCGCCCAACCGGGGAGGGAAGGATGGCTACACCTTC. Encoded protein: CASSPNRGGKDGYTF.

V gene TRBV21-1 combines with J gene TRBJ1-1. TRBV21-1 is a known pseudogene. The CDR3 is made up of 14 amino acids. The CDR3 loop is CASLARVWFPEAFF. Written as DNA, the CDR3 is TGTGCCAGCCTAGCCAGAGTTTGGTTCCCTGAAGCTTTCTTT.

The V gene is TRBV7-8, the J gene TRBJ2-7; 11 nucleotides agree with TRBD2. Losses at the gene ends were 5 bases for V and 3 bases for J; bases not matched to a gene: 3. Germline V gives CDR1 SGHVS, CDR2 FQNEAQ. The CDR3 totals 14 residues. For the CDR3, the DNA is TGTGCCAGCAGCCTTAGCGGGGGGGGCTACGAGCAGTACGTC. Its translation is CASSLSGGGYEQYV.

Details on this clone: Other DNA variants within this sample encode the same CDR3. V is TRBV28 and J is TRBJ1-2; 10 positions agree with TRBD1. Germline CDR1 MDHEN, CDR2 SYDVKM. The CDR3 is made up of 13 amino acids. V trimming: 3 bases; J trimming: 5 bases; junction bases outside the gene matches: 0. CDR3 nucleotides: TGTGCCAGCAGTTTGGGACAGGGGTATGGCTACACCTTC. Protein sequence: CASSLGQGYGYTF.

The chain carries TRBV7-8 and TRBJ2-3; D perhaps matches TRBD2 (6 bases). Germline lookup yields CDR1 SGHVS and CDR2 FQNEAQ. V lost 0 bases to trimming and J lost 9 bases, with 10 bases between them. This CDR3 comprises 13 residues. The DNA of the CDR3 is TGTGCCAGCAGCTTAGCGGAGGGTCGCACGCAGTATTTT. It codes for CASSLAEGRTQYF.

The CDR3 region is CASSLPRLAGPGQFF. Written as DNA, the CDR3 is TGTGCCAGCAGCCTCCCGCGACTAGCGGGACCAGGACAGTTCTTC. The chain combines TRBV6-6 with TRBJ2-1, with 11 bases identical to TRBD2. With 6 bases clipped from V and 13 bases from J, the junction kept 14 bases outside the gene matches. There are 15 residues in the CDR3. Germline CDR1 is MNHNY and CDR2 is SVGAGI (reference sequence).

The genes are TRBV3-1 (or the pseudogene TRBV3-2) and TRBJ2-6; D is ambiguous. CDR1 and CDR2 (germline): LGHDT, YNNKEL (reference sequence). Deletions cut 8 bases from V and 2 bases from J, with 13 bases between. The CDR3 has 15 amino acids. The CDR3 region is CASSQSVAGANVLTF. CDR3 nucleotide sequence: TGTGCCAGCTCCCAGAGCGTAGCTGGGGCCAACGTCCTGACTTTC.

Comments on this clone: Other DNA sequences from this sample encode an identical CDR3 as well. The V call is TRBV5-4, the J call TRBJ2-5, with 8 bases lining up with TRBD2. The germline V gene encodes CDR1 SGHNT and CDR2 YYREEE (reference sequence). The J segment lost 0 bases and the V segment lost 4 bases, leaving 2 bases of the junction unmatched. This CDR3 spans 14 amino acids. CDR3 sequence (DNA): TGTGCCAGCAGCCCGGGGGGGTACCAAGAGACCCAGTACTTC. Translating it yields CASSPGGYQETQYF.

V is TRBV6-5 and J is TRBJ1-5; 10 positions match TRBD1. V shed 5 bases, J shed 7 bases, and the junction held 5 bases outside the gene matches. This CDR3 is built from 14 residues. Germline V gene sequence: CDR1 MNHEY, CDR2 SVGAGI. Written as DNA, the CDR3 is TGTGCCAGCAGTCCGACAGGGGGCGAACAGCCCCAGCATTTT. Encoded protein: CASSPTGGEQPQHF.

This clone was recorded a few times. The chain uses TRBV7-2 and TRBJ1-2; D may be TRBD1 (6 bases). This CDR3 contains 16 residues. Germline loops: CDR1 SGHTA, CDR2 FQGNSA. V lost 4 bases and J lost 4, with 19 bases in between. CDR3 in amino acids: CASSSGGGGRTYGYTF. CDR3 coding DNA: TGTGCCAGCAGCTCCGGAGGGGGAGGGCGGACCTATGGCTACACCTTC.

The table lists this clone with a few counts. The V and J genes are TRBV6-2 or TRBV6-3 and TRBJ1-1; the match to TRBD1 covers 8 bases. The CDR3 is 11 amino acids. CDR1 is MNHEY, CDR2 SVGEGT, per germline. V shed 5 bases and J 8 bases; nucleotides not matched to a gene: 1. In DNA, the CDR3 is TGTGCCAGCAGTAACAGGGGGGAAGCTTTCTTT. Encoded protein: CASSNRGEAFF.

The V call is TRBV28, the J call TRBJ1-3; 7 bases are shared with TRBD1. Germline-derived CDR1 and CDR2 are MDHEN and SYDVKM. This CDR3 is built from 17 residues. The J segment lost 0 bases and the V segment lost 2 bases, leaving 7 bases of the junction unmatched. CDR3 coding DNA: TGTGCCAGCAGTTTAATGACAGGGTCGGTCTCTGGAAACACCATATATTTT. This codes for CASSLMTGSVSGNTIYF.

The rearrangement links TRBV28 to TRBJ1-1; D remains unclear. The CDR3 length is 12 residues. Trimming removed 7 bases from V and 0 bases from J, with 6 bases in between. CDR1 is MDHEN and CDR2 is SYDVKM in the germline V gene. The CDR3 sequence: CASKELNTEAFF. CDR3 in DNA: TGTGCCAGCAAAGAGTTGAACACTGAAGCTTTCTTT. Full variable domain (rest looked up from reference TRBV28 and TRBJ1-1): DVKVTQSSRYLVKRTGEKVFLECVQDMDHENMFWYRQDPGLGLRLIYFSYDVKMKEKGDIPEGYSVSREKKERFSLILESASTNQTSMYLCASKELNTEAFFGQGTRLTVV.

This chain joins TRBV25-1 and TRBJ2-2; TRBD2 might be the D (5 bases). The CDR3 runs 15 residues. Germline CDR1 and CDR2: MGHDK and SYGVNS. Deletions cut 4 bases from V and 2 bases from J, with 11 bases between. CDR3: CASSAGLTNTGELFF. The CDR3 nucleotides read TGTGCCAGCAGTGCCGGACTGACTAACACCGGGGAGCTGTTTTTT. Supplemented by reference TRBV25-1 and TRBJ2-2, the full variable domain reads EADIYQTPRYLVIGTGKKITLECSQTMGHDKMYWYQQDPGMELHLIHYSYGVNSTEKGDLSSESTVSRIRTEHFPLTLESARPSHTSQYLCASSAGLTNTGELFFGEGSRLTVL.

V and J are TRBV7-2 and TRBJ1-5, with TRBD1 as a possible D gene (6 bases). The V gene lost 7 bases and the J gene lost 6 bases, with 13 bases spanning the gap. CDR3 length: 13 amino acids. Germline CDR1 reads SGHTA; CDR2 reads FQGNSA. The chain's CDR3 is CASNMDRRQPQHF. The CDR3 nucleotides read TGTGCCAGCAACATGGACAGACGTCAGCCCCAGCATTTT.

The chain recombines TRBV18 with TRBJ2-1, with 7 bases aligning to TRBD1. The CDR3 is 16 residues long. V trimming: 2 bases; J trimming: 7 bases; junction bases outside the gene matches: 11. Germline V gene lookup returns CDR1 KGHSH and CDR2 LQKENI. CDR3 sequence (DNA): TGTGCCAGCTCACCAGTAGACAGGGTCAGCCCAAATGAGCAGTTCTTC. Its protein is CASSPVDRVSPNEQFF.

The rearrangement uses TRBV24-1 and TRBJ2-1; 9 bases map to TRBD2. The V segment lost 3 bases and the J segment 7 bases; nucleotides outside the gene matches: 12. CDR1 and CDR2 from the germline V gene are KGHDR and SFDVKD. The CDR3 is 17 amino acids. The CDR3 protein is CATSDPLLAGIANEQFF. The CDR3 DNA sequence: TGTGCCACCAGTGATCCGTTACTAGCGGGTATAGCGAATGAGCAGTTCTTC.

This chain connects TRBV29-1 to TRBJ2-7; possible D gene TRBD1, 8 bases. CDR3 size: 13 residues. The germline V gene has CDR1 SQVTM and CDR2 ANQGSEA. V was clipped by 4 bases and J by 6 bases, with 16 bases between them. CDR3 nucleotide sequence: TGCAGCGTTGGTGTCTACAGGGGGGGCGAGCAGTACGTC. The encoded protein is CSVGVYRGGEQYV.

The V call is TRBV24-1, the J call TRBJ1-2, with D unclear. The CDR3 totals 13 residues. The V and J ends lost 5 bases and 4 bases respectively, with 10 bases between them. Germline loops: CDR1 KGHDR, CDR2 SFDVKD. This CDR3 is CATSVAASYGYTF. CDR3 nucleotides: TGTGCCACCAGTGTGGCAGCGTCCTATGGCTACACCTTC.

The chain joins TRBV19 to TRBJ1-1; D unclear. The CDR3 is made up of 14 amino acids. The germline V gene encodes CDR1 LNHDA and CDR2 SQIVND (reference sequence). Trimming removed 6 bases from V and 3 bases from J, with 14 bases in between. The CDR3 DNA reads TGTGCCAGTAGCGCCCGTTCCGGGGACACTGAAGCTTTCTTT. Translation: CASSARSGDTEAFF.

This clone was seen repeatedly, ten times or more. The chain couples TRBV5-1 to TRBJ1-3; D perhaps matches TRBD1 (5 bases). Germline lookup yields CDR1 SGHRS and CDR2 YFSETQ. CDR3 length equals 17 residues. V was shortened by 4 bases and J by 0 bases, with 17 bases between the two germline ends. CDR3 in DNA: TGCGCCAGCAGCCCACAGGTCGCCCTCCTCTCTGGAAACACCATATATTTT. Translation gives CASSPQVALLSGNTIYF.

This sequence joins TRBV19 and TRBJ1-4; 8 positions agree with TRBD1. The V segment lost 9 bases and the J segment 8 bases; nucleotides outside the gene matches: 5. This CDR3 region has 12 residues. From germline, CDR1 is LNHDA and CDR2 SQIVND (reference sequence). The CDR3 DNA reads TGTGCCAGCCAGCGACAGGGGGAAAAACTGTTTTTT. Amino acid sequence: CASQRQGEKLFF.

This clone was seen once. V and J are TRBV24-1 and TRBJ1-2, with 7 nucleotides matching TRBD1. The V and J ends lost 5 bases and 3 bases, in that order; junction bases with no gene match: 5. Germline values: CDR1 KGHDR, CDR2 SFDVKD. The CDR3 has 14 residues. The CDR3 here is CATSGQGSDYGYTF. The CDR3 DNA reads TGTGCCACCAGTGGACAGGGATCCGACTATGGCTACACCTTC.

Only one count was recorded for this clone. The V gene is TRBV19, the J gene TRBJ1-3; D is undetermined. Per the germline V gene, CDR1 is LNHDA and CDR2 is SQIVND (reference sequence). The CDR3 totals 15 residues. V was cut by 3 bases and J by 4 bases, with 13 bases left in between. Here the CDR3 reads CASSISGRSGNTIYF. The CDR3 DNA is TGTGCCAGTAGTATTAGTGGGCGATCGGGAAACACCATATATTTT.

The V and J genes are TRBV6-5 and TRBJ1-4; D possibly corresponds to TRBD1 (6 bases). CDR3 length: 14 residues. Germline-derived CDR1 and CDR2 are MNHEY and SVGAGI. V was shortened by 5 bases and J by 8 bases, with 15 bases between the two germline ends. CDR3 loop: CASSIHREREKLFF. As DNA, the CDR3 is TGTGCCAGCAGTATCCACAGGGAGAGGGAAAAACTGTTTTTT.